The clone carrying this T cell receptor (beta chain) was seen a handful of times. What it binds is not known. Amplification of TCR beta CDR3 regions used RNA as the template. The HTBI primer set drove a first-round RT-PCR of the TCR CDR3. TCRdb called the multiplex PCR reads again in MiXCR, with one record for every CDR3 protein. Among approximately 400,000 distinct CDR3 sequences, approximately 14% were seen once, and the ten largest hold around 20%. This specimen belongs to a study of T cells in Graves' hyperthyroidism and ophthalmopathy. The CDR3 extends over 13 amino acids. The V and J ends lost 5 bases and 6 bases respectively, with 13 bases between them. Germline CDR1 reads SQVTM; CDR2 reads ANQGSEA. Findings of the study overall: The authors' 13 V-J model separated ophthalmopathy from stable hyperthyroidism.

The sample consisted of blood. The TCR sequence derives from a woman aged 30 to 39 with Graves' ophthalmopathy. This chain uses TRBV29-1 with TRBJ1-4; D gene uncertain. For the CDR3, the DNA is TGCAGCGTTCGGAATGTGATTGATGAAAAACTGTTTTTT. Amino acids: CSVRNVIDEKLFF.